One sample yielded the 32 T cell receptor beta chains listed below, sequenced in a study of T cell responses to AZD1222 COVID-19 vaccine. Measured with immunoSEQ multiplex PCR; TCRdb has only the in-frame clones, and not every one. Of fewer than 100,000 clones in the sample, 65% to 85% are singletons; the top ten hold 14%. The specimen comprised peripheral blood, sampled 28 days after the second AZD1222 dose. These receptors all stem from an adult who received the AZD1222 COVID-19 vaccine.

The chain links TRBV7-9 to TRBJ1-4; 7 bases map to TRBD1. The CDR3 spans 14 residues. Germline V gives CDR1 SEHNR, CDR2 FQNEAQ (reference sequence). The junction had 4 bases not matched to a gene; V was cut back by 4 bases and J by 5 bases. CDR3 amino acids: CASSSGTENEKLFF. The DNA of the CDR3 is TGTGCCAGCAGCTCCGGGACAGAGAATGAAAAACTGTTTTTT.

This clone was recorded only once. The chain recombines TRBV28 with TRBJ1-1; D remains ambiguous. CDR1 MDHEN and CDR2 SYDVKM come from the germline V gene. The CDR3 covers 11 residues. V lost 3 bases to trimming and J lost 4 bases, with 3 bases between them. The CDR3: CASSFPTEAFF. CDR3 DNA sequence: TGTGCCAGCAGTTTTCCCACTGAAGCTTTCTTT.

This clone has only one observation. This chain links TRBV6-2 or TRBV6-3 with TRBJ2-7; 14 nucleotides align to TRBD2. This CDR3 is 17 amino acids long. Germline CDR1 is MNHEY and CDR2 is SVGEGT. J was trimmed by 3 bases and V by 6 bases; bases with no gene match: 10. CDR3: CASSPGTSGRGFYEQYF. The DNA of the CDR3 is TGTGCCAGCAGCCCTGGGACTAGCGGGAGAGGATTCTACGAGCAGTACTTC.

The V gene is TRBV27, the J gene TRBJ2-2; tentatively, D is TRBD1 (5 bases). The CDR3 has 14 amino acids. Trimming took off 2 bases at V and 5 bases at J, with 9 bases between the two ends. CDR1 is MNHEY, CDR2 SMNVEV, per germline (reference sequence). CDR3 sequence reads: CASSLRGETGELFF. The CDR3 DNA sequence: TGTGCCAGCAGTTTAAGGGGTGAGACCGGGGAGCTGTTTTTT.

The chain couples TRBV5-1 to TRBJ2-7; 10 bases agree with TRBD1. The CDR3 spans 16 residues. Germline V gene data show CDR1 as SGHRS and CDR2 as YFSETQ. V was pared by 4 bases and J by 3 bases, with 10 bases of the junction left unmatched. CDR3 DNA: TGCGCCAGCAGCCCTCCCGGGGACAGGGGTAGCTACGAGCAGTACTTC. Encoded protein: CASSPPGDRGSYEQYF.

This chain uses TRBV6-6 with TRBJ1-1; 7 bases align to TRBD1. Germline V gives CDR1 MNHNY, CDR2 SVGAGI (reference sequence). The CDR3 has 16 residues. The V gene end was trimmed by 6 bases and the J gene end by 2 bases; junction bases not matched to a gene: 12. CDR3 in DNA: TGTGCCAGCAGCCTTATACAGGGGAAGGCTAACACTGAAGCTTTCTTT. It specifies CASSLIQGKANTEAFF.

This clone was recorded only once. This sequence joins TRBV5-1 and TRBJ2-5, with a tentative D call TRBD2 (5 bases). The V end was cut by 0 bases, the J end by 4 bases, with 16 bases between. In germline, CDR1 is SGHRS, CDR2 YFSETQ. The CDR3 is 16 residues long. The CDR3 nucleotides are TGCGCCAGCAGCTTGGTCGGTGGGAGTCGGGCAGAGACCCAGTACTTC. It yields the protein CASSLVGGSRAETQYF.

The chain joins TRBV5-4 to TRBJ1-2; the D gene is possibly TRBD1 (5 bases). The CDR3 consists of 13 residues. V was trimmed by 2 bases and J by 3 bases, leaving 8 bases between them. Per germline, CDR1 SGHNT and CDR2 YYREEE (reference sequence). In DNA form, the CDR3 reads TGTGCCAGCAGCTTCCGCAGGGACTATGGCTACACCTTC. Its translation: CASSFRRDYGYTF.

This clone came up once. The chain uses TRBV5-1 and TRBJ2-3; tentatively, D is TRBD1 (6 bases). Trimming shortened V by 5 bases and J by 0 bases, and 13 bases separated the two germline ends. The CDR3 runs to 15 residues. Germline lookup yields CDR1 SGHRS and CDR2 YFSETQ. The CDR3 region has the DNA TGCGCCAGCAGTCCGGTGCAGGGGAGCACAGATACGCAGTATTTT. This sequence encodes CASSPVQGSTDTQYF. Looking up the rest from reference TRBV5-1 and TRBJ2-3 gives the full variable domain: KAGVTQTPRYLIKTRGQQVTLSCSPISGHRSVSWYQQTPGQGLQFLFEYFSETQRNKGNFPGRFSGRQFSNSRSEMNVSTLELGDSALYLCASSPVQGSTDTQYFGPGTRLTVL.

The genes are TRBV2 and TRBJ1-2, with no clear D. The V gene lost 6 bases and the J gene lost 5 bases, with 16 bases spanning the gap. Per the germline V gene, CDR1 is SNHLY and CDR2 is FYNNEI. The CDR3 consists of 14 residues. The CDR3 nucleotides read TGTGCCAGCAGCGGTAACATGGGGAAATATGGCTACACCTTC. Amino acids: CASSGNMGKYGYTF.

The V gene is TRBV7-6, the J gene TRBJ1-1; possible D gene TRBD1, 5 bases. CDR1 is SGHVS, CDR2 FNYEAQ, per germline. Between the trimmed V and J ends, which lost 5 bases and 0 bases, there was a span of 13 bases. This CDR3 spans 15 amino acids. DNA for the CDR3: TGTGCCAGCAGCCCTAGACAGCACATGAACACTGAAGCTTTCTTT. It codes for CASSPRQHMNTEAFF.

The gene calls are TRBV6-5 and TRBJ1-4, with 11 bases fitting TRBD1. Germline assignment: CDR1 MNHEY and CDR2 SVGAGI. The J segment lost 4 bases and the V segment lost 4 bases, leaving 5 bases of the junction unmatched. There are 16 residues in the CDR3. CDR3: CASSLDRGQNNEKLFF. CDR3 coding DNA: TGTGCCAGCAGTTTGGACAGGGGGCAGAATAATGAAAAACTGTTTTTT.

This clone was seen just once. This rearrangement joins TRBV4-3 to TRBJ1-3; D call uncertain. The CDR3 extends over 13 amino acids. Germline lookup yields CDR1 LGHNA and CDR2 YSLEER. Trimming removed 3 bases from V and 1 base from J, with 4 bases in between. The DNA for the CDR3 is TGCGCCAGCAGCCAGGGGTCTGGAAACACCATATATTTT. It is translated as CASSQGSGNTIYF.

The chain couples TRBV21-1 to TRBJ1-3; the table calls TRBD1, which could not be checked here. TRBV21-1 is a recognized pseudogene. The CDR3 sequence is 16 residues long. The CDR3 spells CASSKRAQGSGNTIYF. CDR3 in DNA: TGTGCCAGCAGCAAAAGGGCTCAGGGGTCTGGAAACACCATATATTTT.

The V call is TRBV15, the J call TRBJ2-7; unclear D gene. V was trimmed by 0 bases and J by 2 bases, leaving 11 bases between them. Per germline, CDR1 LNHNV and CDR2 YYDKDF (reference sequence). The CDR3 consists of 15 residues. The CDR3 sequence: CATSRDLSPAYEQYF. The CDR3 DNA reads TGTGCCACCAGCAGAGATTTATCACCCGCCTACGAGCAGTACTTC. Based on the CDR3 plus reference TRBV15 and TRBJ2-7, the full variable domain is DAMVIQNPRYQVTQFGKPVTLSCSQTLNHNVMYWYQQKSSQAPKLLFHYYDKDFNNEADTPDNFQSRRPNTSFCFLDIRSPGLGDTAMYLCATSRDLSPAYEQYFGPGTRLTVT.

CDR3 nucleotides: TGTGCCAGTCGACAGGGGGCCACCTACGAGCAGTACTTC. Translated, it gives CASRQGATYEQYF. This rearrangement joins TRBV27 to TRBJ2-7, with 10 bases identical to TRBD1. The germline V gene encodes CDR1 MNHEY and CDR2 SMNVEV (reference sequence). CDR3 length: 13 amino acids. V lost 9 bases and J lost 2; bases outside the gene matches: 4.

The chain joins TRBV18 to TRBJ2-1, with D perhaps being TRBD1 or TRBD2 (7 bases each). Germline V lookup: CDR1 KGHSH, CDR2 LQKENI. Trimming stripped 0 bases from V and 1 base from J, with 13 bases between. The CDR3 covers 17 residues. CDR3 protein: CASSPPGGTESYNEQFF. CDR3 sequence (DNA): TGTGCCAGCTCACCACCGGGGGGGACAGAGTCCTACAATGAGCAGTTCTTC. The full variable domain, with the rest looked up from reference TRBV18 and TRBJ2-1, is NAGVMQNPRHLVRRRGQEARLRCSPMKGHSHVYWYRQLPEEGLKFMVYLQKENIIDESGMPKERFSAEFPKEGPSILRIQQVVRGDSAAYFCASSPPGGTESYNEQFFGPGTRLTVL.

This sequence joins TRBV11-2 and TRBJ2-5, with D hard to call. Trimming left V 5 bases short and J 2 bases short, with 3 bases between. The germline V gene has CDR1 SGHAT and CDR2 FQNNGV. The CDR3 has 11 amino acids. DNA of the CDR3: TGTGCCAGCAGCCCGCAAGAGACCCAGTACTTC. This encodes CASSPQETQYF.

The chain is built from TRBV5-5 and TRBJ1-1; D perhaps matches TRBD1 (6 bases). Germline V CDR1 and CDR2: SGHKS, YYEKEE (reference sequence). The CDR3 sequence is 13 residues long. Trimming took off 2 bases at V and 7 bases at J, with 12 bases between the two ends. The CDR3 sequence: CASSLGLDSEAFF. CDR3 bases: TGTGCCAGCAGCTTAGGGTTGGACAGTGAAGCTTTCTTT. Variable domain in full (rest from reference TRBV5-5 and TRBJ1-1): DAGVTQSPTHLIKTRGQQVTLRCSPISGHKSVSWYQQVLGQGPQFIFQYYEKEERGRGNFPDRFSARQFPNYSSELNVNALLLGDSALYLCASSLGLDSEAFFGQGTRLTVV.

The rearrangement uses TRBV19 and TRBJ1-5, with 9 bases identical to TRBD1. This CDR3 has 17 amino acids. V lost 0 bases, J lost 4 bases, and 7 bases stayed unmatched. Per germline, CDR1 LNHDA and CDR2 SQIVND (reference sequence). The CDR3 nucleotides are TGTGCCAGTAGTATAGAGATAGGGACAGGGCCAAATCAGCCCCAGCATTTT. It codes for CASSIEIGTGPNQPQHF.

This clone appeared a few times. This rearrangement joins TRBV27 to TRBJ1-2; the D gene is possibly TRBD1 (6 bases). The V gene lost 3 bases and the J gene lost 4 bases, with 12 bases spanning the gap. CDR3 size: 14 residues. CDR1 and CDR2 from the germline V gene are MNHEY and SMNVEV (reference sequence). The CDR3 spells CASSFRGVGYGYTF. The CDR3 DNA is TGTGCCAGCAGTTTCAGGGGTGTTGGCTATGGCTACACCTTC.

V is TRBV7-6 and J is TRBJ1-2; TRBD1 agrees at 12 bases. The germline CDR1 and CDR2 sequences are SGHVS and FNYEAQ. The CDR3 is made up of 16 amino acids. J lost 6 bases, V lost 5 bases, and 10 bases had no gene match. The CDR3 DNA reads TGTGCCAGCAGCCTAAGTCCGGGACAGGGGGCGAATGGCTACACCTTC. This translates into CASSLSPGQGANGYTF.

The count of this clone is one. The J gene is TRBJ1-5, the V gene TRBV6-5; tentative D call: TRBD1 (5 bases). The CDR3 covers 14 residues. Trimming cost V 6 bases and J 2 bases, with 11 bases left between them. Germline V gene lookup returns CDR1 MNHEY and CDR2 SVGAGI. CDR3 sequence (DNA): TGTGCCAGCAGGAGGGACTGGGGCAATCAGCCCCAGCATTTT. It specifies CASRRDWGNQPQHF.

V is TRBV5-1 and J is TRBJ1-6, with unresolved D. Trimming took 0 bases from V and 9 from J, leaving 13 bases between them. The CDR3 runs 15 residues. The germline V gene encodes CDR1 SGHRS and CDR2 YFSETQ. The CDR3 loop is CASSLAILGSSPLHF. The CDR3 DNA reads TGCGCCAGCAGCTTGGCGATCCTAGGGAGTTCACCCCTCCACTTT.

The chain has TRBV5-1 and TRBJ2-3; 11 bases are shared with TRBD2. The CDR3 totals 17 residues. Germline V gene data show CDR1 as SGHRS and CDR2 as YFSETQ. Trimming cost V 3 bases and J 6 bases; bases outside gene matches: 12. The CDR3 bases are TGCGCCAGCAGCTCGTTGCCGACTAGCGGGGCCCCGGATACGCAGTATTTT. It is translated as CASSSLPTSGAPDTQYF.

J is TRBJ1-2 and V is TRBV28, with D possibly being TRBD1 (5 bases). This CDR3 is built from 13 residues. Looked up from germline, CDR1 is MDHEN and CDR2 is SYDVKM. The germline V and J ends were trimmed by 6 bases and 1 base, with 9 bases remaining between them. DNA for the CDR3: TGTGCCAGCAGGGTAGGGGTTAACTATGGCTACACCTTC. It translates to CASRVGVNYGYTF.

The chain employs TRBV6-5 and TRBJ1-4, with 7 bases fitting TRBD1. After removal of 5 bases from V and 8 bases from J, the junction contained 11 bases not matched to a gene. This CDR3 spans 15 amino acids. Germline values: CDR1 MNHEY, CDR2 SVGAGI. The CDR3 sequence: CASSTNRGRGEKLFF. Written as DNA, the CDR3 is TGTGCCAGCAGTACCAACAGGGGACGTGGAGAAAAACTGTTTTTT.

The chain couples TRBV27 to TRBJ2-1; D gene ambiguous. The V and J ends lost 6 bases and 0 bases respectively, with 12 bases between them. Germline V lookup: CDR1 MNHEY, CDR2 SMNVEV (reference sequence). This CDR3 is 15 amino acids long. The CDR3 here is CASSLQPGSYNEQFF. The CDR3 nucleotides read TGTGCCAGCAGCCTACAACCGGGCTCCTACAATGAGCAGTTCTTC.

The gene calls are TRBV14 and TRBJ1-2; D remains unclear. V was pared by 0 bases and J by 4 bases, with 6 bases between. This CDR3 region has 13 residues. CDR1 and CDR2 from the germline V gene are SGHDN and FVKESK. The DNA of the CDR3 is TGTGCCAGCAGCCAAGATGTCGGCTATGGCTACACCTTC. It specifies CASSQDVGYGYTF.

This clone came up a few times. J is TRBJ1-1 and V is TRBV12-3 or TRBV12-4; no definite D call. Trimming removed 10 bases at V and 10 bases at J, with 22 bases between. The CDR3 extends over 13 amino acids. This CDR3 is CATRDSTSSGAFF. The CDR3 coding sequence is TGTGCCACCCGGGATTCAACCTCTTCGGGAGCTTTCTTT.

V usage is TRBV5-1 and J usage is TRBJ2-7; no firm D call. The germline V gene has CDR1 SGHRS and CDR2 YFSETQ. V was pared by 0 bases and J by 2 bases, with 9 bases between. This CDR3 spans 14 amino acids. CDR3 coding DNA: TGCGCCAGCAGCTTGGATGGCACCGCCTACGAGCAGTACTTC. Its translation is CASSLDGTAYEQYF.

The V gene is TRBV19, the J gene TRBJ2-5; D gene uncertain. The germline V and J ends were trimmed by 4 bases and 4 bases, with 1 base remaining between them. Germline-derived CDR1 and CDR2 are LNHDA and SQIVND (reference sequence). There are 10 residues in the CDR3. The chain's CDR3 is CASSTETQYF. CDR3 bases: TGTGCCAGTAGTACAGAGACCCAGTACTTC.